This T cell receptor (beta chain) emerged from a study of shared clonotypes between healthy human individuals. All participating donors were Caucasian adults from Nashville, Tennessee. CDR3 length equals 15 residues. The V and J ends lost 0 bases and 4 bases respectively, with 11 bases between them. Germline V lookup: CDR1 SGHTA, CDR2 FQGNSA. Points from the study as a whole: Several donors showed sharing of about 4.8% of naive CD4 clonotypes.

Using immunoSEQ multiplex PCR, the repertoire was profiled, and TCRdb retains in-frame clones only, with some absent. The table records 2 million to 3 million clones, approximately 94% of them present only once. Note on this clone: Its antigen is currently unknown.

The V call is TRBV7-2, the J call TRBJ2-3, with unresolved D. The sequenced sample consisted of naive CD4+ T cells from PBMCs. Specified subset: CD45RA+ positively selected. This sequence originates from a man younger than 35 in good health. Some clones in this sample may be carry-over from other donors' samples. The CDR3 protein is CASSLAGTLADTQYF. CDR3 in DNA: TGTGCCAGCAGCTTAGCCGGAACACTGGCAGATACGCAGTATTTT.